These 31 T cell receptor beta chains originate from one sample sequenced in a study of OX40 agonist ivuxolimab in advanced cancers. Repertoires were generated with immunoSEQ multiplex PCR, while TCRdb's copy carries only in-frame clones and drops some. The sample yields about 89,000 clones, approximately 91% seen once. The sample in question was CD4+ or CD8+ T cells sorted from blood, obtained in a trial of the OX40 agonist ivuxolimab. The receptors derive from an adult with an advanced solid tumor such as melanoma, head and neck, liver or kidney cancer.

This chain joins TRBV5-4 and TRBJ2-3; 7 positions match TRBD1. Germline values: CDR1 SGHNT, CDR2 YYREEE (reference sequence). J was trimmed by 1 base and V by 5 bases; bases with no gene match: 7. The CDR3 runs to 15 residues. In DNA form, the CDR3 reads TGTGCCAGCAGTCCCGGGACAGCTCGCACAGATACGCAGTATTTT. This translates into CASSPGTARTDTQYF.

This clone was observed a single time. This chain uses TRBV2 with TRBJ2-3; D perhaps matches TRBD2 (5 bases). Germline lookup yields CDR1 SNHLY and CDR2 FYNNEI. Between the trimmed V and J ends, which lost 1 base and 0 bases, there was a span of 5 bases. The CDR3 extends over 14 amino acids. CDR3 sequence: CASSEGTSTDTQYF. The CDR3 DNA sequence: TGTGCCAGCAGTGAAGGGACTAGCACAGATACGCAGTATTTT. Combining the CDR3 with reference TRBV2 and TRBJ2-3 gives the whole variable domain EPEVTQTPSHQVTQMGQEVILRCVPISNHLYFYWYRQILGQKVEFLVSFYNNEISEKSEIFDDQFSVERPDGSNFTLKIRSTKLEDSAMYFCASSEGTSTDTQYFGPGTRLTVL.

DNA of the CDR3: TGTGCCAGCAGCGACAGGGCCCGAGAAGGAAACACCATATATTTT. Residues: CASSDRAREGNTIYF. This chain links TRBV28 with TRBJ1-3, with 7 nucleotides matching TRBD1. The CDR3 spans 15 residues. Trimming removed 6 bases from V and 4 bases from J; junction bases left unmatched: 9. Germline V lookup: CDR1 MDHEN, CDR2 SYDVKM.

This clone was observed a single time. This sequence joins TRBV5-1 and TRBJ2-7; 11 nucleotides agree with TRBD2. Looked up from germline, CDR1 is SGHRS and CDR2 is YFSETQ. V lost 2 bases to trimming and J lost 4 bases; unmatched junction nucleotides: 8. The CDR3 consists of 16 residues. CDR3 sequence (DNA): TGCGCCAGCAGCTTAGAGACTAGCGGGGCATGGTACGAGCAGTACTTC. Amino acids: CASSLETSGAWYEQYF.

V and J are TRBV28 and TRBJ2-7; D remains ambiguous. This CDR3 contains 12 residues. Trimming left V 10 bases short and J 6 bases short, with 16 bases between. CDR1 is MDHEN, CDR2 SYDVKM, per germline. The CDR3 nucleotides are TGTGCCACCACCCTAGGGTATGGCGAGCAGTACTTC. Its translation is CATTLGYGEQYF.

The rearrangement links TRBV28 to TRBJ1-4, with 8 nucleotides matching TRBD1. This CDR3 has 16 amino acids. J lost 6 bases, V lost 5 bases, and 11 bases had no gene match. Per germline, CDR1 MDHEN and CDR2 SYDVKM. CDR3 nucleotide sequence: TGTGCCAGCAGTCCCCCGGACAGGGAATCGTATGAAAAACTGTTTTTT. Translation: CASSPPDRESYEKLFF.

The chain has TRBV30 and TRBJ1-3; TRBD1 is a possible D gene (6 bases). This CDR3 region has 15 residues. Germline V gives CDR1 GTSNPN, CDR2 SVGIG (reference sequence). Deletions cut 1 base from V and 0 bases from J, with 10 bases between. The CDR3 sequence is CAWSGGQLSGNTIYF. CDR3 DNA sequence: TGTGCCTGGAGTGGGGGGCAGCTCTCTGGAAACACCATATATTTT.

This rearrangement joins TRBV20-1 to TRBJ1-1; D remains ambiguous. Trimming left V 5 bases short and J 2 bases short, with 6 bases between. The CDR3 length is 11 residues. Germline CDR1 is DFQATT and CDR2 is SNEGSKA (reference sequence). The CDR3 spells CSARINTEAFF. DNA for the CDR3: TGCAGTGCTCGAATTAACACTGAAGCTTTCTTT.

J is TRBJ2-1 and V is TRBV7-9, with 8 nucleotides matching TRBD2. The germline V gene encodes CDR1 SEHNR and CDR2 FQNEAQ (reference sequence). This CDR3 is 15 amino acids long. The trim removed 4 bases at V and 5 bases at J, leaving 7 bases unmatched. The CDR3 DNA sequence: TGTGCCAGCAGCTCAAGACTAGCGACAAACAATGAGCAGTTCTTC. This gives the protein CASSSRLATNNEQFF.

This CDR3 is CASSLSGIYQPQHF. The CDR3 coding sequence is TGTGCCAGCAGTTTATCAGGGATTTATCAGCCCCAGCATTTT. This chain uses TRBV28 with TRBJ1-5; D perhaps matches TRBD1 (5 bases). Looked up from germline, CDR1 is MDHEN and CDR2 is SYDVKM. Trimming took off 1 base at V and 5 bases at J, with 9 bases between the two ends. This CDR3 is built from 14 residues.

As DNA, the CDR3 is TGCGCCAGCAGTCAAGCGTCCTCGGGACAGATCAATGAGCAGTTCTTC. Translation gives CASSQASSGQINEQFF. This chain links TRBV23-1 with TRBJ2-1; 7 bases fit TRBD1. TRBV23-1 is sorted into the ORF group, with uncertain function. The CDR3 has 16 amino acids. Losses at the gene ends were 2 bases for V and 6 bases for J; bases not matched to a gene: 10.

The V and J genes are TRBV5-4 and TRBJ2-1, with 12 bases matching TRBD2. J gave up 8 bases and V 4 bases, and 7 bases lay outside the gene matches. This CDR3 is 15 amino acids long. Germline-derived CDR1 and CDR2 are SGHNT and YYREEE (reference sequence). The CDR3 here is CASSLDLAGGDEQFF. CDR3 in DNA: TGTGCCAGCAGCCTTGACCTAGCGGGGGGGGATGAGCAGTTCTTC.

This chain links TRBV27 with TRBJ1-2; 11 nucleotides line up with TRBD1. The J segment lost 7 bases and the V segment lost 5 bases, leaving 15 bases of the junction unmatched. The CDR3 consists of 17 residues. Germline-derived CDR1 and CDR2 are MNHEY and SMNVEV (reference sequence). CDR3 residues: CASSLTTPGQGDSGYTF. As DNA, the CDR3 is TGTGCCAGCAGTCTAACCACCCCGGGACAGGGGGATTCTGGCTACACCTTC.

V gene TRBV6-5 combines with J gene TRBJ2-1; 9 bases are a match to TRBD1. This CDR3 comprises 14 residues. Germline V gene data show CDR1 as MNHEY and CDR2 as SVGAGI. V trimming: 2 bases; J trimming: 7 bases; junction bases outside the gene matches: 3. In DNA, the CDR3 is TGTGCCAGCAGTTACGGACAGGGGACTAATGAGCAGTTCTTC. Encoded protein: CASSYGQGTNEQFF.

The chain joins TRBV28 to TRBJ1-2; the D is unclear. This CDR3 has 14 residues. Looked up from germline, CDR1 is MDHEN and CDR2 is SYDVKM. Deletions cut 1 base from V and 1 base from J, with 7 bases between. CDR3 DNA sequence: TGTGCCAGCAGTTTATTTGTCAATAACTATGGCTACACCTTC. Protein sequence: CASSLFVNNYGYTF.

V gene TRBV6-5 combines with J gene TRBJ1-6; 7 bases align to TRBD1. Trimming cost V 5 bases and J 7 bases; bases outside gene matches: 5. The CDR3 totals 14 residues. Germline V gives CDR1 MNHEY, CDR2 SVGAGI. CDR3 bases: TGTGCCAGCAGTGGCTCAGGGGGGAATTCACCCCTCCACTTT. This translates into CASSGSGGNSPLHF.

This chain links TRBV7-9 with TRBJ1-3; the D is unclear. The CDR3 totals 13 residues. Trimming left V 2 bases short and J 0 bases short, with 2 bases between. Germline assignment: CDR1 SEHNR and CDR2 FQNEAQ (reference sequence). This chain's CDR3 is CASSLSSGNTIYF. The CDR3, as DNA: TGTGCCAGCAGCTTAAGCTCTGGAAACACCATATATTTT. The full variable domain, completed using reference TRBV7-9 and TRBJ1-3, is DTGVSQNPRHKITKRGQNVTFRCDPISEHNRLYWYRQTLGQGPEFLTYFQNEAQLEKSRLLSDRFSAERPKGSFSTLEIQRTEQGDSAMYLCASSLSSGNTIYFGEGSWLTVV.

V usage is TRBV7-9 and J usage is TRBJ2-5; 11 bases are shared with TRBD2. Germline V gives CDR1 SEHNR, CDR2 FQNEAQ (reference sequence). This CDR3 is built from 15 residues. V gave up 5 bases and J gave up 3 bases; unmatched junction bases: 5. The CDR3 DNA reads as TGTGCCAGCAGCGTGGATAGCGGGAGGGAAGAGACCCAGTACTTC. Protein sequence: CASSVDSGREETQYF.

This chain links TRBV12-5 with TRBJ2-4; TRBD1 might be the D (5 bases). Germline V CDR1 and CDR2: LGHNT, FRNRAP. V lost 1 base to trimming and J lost 9 bases, with 16 bases between them. This CDR3 has 15 residues. As DNA, the CDR3 is TGTGCTAGTGGTTTGGAGGTATCACAGGACGGCATTCAGTACTTC. Translated, it gives CASGLEVSQDGIQYF.

This CDR3 is CASNRDRVSYEQYF. CDR3 in DNA: TGTGCCAGCAACCGGGATAGGGTCAGCTACGAGCAGTACTTC. J is TRBJ2-7 and V is TRBV28; possible D gene TRBD2, 5 bases. The V end lost 7 bases, the J end lost 3 bases, and 16 bases lay between the germline ends. Germline V gives CDR1 MDHEN, CDR2 SYDVKM. The CDR3 is 14 residues long. The variable domain in full, completed from reference TRBV28 and TRBJ2-7, reads DVKVTQSSRYLVKRTGEKVFLECVQDMDHENMFWYRQDPGLGLRLIYFSYDVKMKEKGDIPEGYSVSREKKERFSLILESASTNQTSMYLCASNRDRVSYEQYFGPGTRLTVT.

The chain joins TRBV2 to TRBJ2-7, with 7 bases identical to TRBD1. The ends lost 4 bases at V and 2 bases at J; junction bases unmatched: 2. Germline V gene sequence: CDR1 SNHLY, CDR2 FYNNEI. This CDR3 region has 13 residues. The CDR3 bases are TGTGCCAGCAGTGCCGGGACAGCCTACGAGCAGTACTTC. Translating it yields CASSAGTAYEQYF. Full variable domain (remainder filled in from reference TRBV2 and TRBJ2-7): EPEVTQTPSHQVTQMGQEVILRCVPISNHLYFYWYRQILGQKVEFLVSFYNNEISEKSEIFDDQFSVERPDGSNFTLKIRSTKLEDSAMYFCASSAGTAYEQYFGPGTRLTVT.

A few counts support this clone. The chain is built from TRBV27 and TRBJ2-7; 9 bases match TRBD2. The ends lost 2 bases at V and 3 bases at J; junction bases unmatched: 5. The CDR3 is 15 amino acids. Germline lookup yields CDR1 MNHEY and CDR2 SMNVEV (reference sequence). For the CDR3, the DNA is TGTGCCAGCAGTTTAGGAGTACTAGCGGGCTACGAGCAGTACTTC. Protein product: CASSLGVLAGYEQYF.

The V and J genes are TRBV6-5 and TRBJ1-1; D is ambiguous. The CDR3 has 14 residues. Germline V lookup: CDR1 MNHEY, CDR2 SVGAGI. Between the trimmed V and J ends, which lost 0 bases and 1 base, there was a span of 6 bases. Written as DNA, the CDR3 is TGTGCCAGCAGTTACTCTACAGCGAACACTGAAGCTTTCTTT. It codes for CASSYSTANTEAFF.

The CDR3 nucleotides read TGTGCCACCAGCAGAGATTTGCAACCTAACTATGGCTACACCTTC. Translated, it gives CATSRDLQPNYGYTF. The chain recombines TRBV15 with TRBJ1-2; no clear D gene. There are 15 residues in the CDR3. V was clipped by 0 bases and J by 0 bases, with 8 bases between them. Germline V CDR1 and CDR2: LNHNV, YYDKDF (reference sequence).

In DNA, the CDR3 is TGTGCCACCAGCGGTACAGGGGGGCCCTACAATGAGCAGTTCTTC. As protein: CATSGTGGPYNEQFF. This chain links TRBV15 with TRBJ2-1; TRBD1 agrees at 8 bases. The germline V gene encodes CDR1 LNHNV and CDR2 YYDKDF (reference sequence). Germline trimming cut 5 bases from V and 2 bases from J; bases unmatched to any gene: 5. The CDR3 consists of 15 residues.

As regards this clone: Germline is not matched at one junction end, which may reflect a read error. This chain uses TRBV19 with TRBJ1-5; TRBD1 aligns across 7 bases. From germline, CDR1 is LNHDA and CDR2 SQIVND (reference sequence). CDR3 length: 13 amino acids. CDR3 in amino acids: CASSIGTVPIMDF. In DNA, the CDR3 is TGTGCCAGTAGTATTGGGACAGTACCTATTATGGATTTT.

The chain joins TRBV5-6 to TRBJ1-6; perhaps TRBD1 as D (5 bases). CDR1 is SGHDT, CDR2 YYEEEE, per germline. V lost 0 bases and J lost 8, with 12 bases in between. The CDR3 totals 15 residues. This CDR3 reads CASSLGQGMYSPLHF. Written as DNA, the CDR3 is TGTGCCAGCAGCTTGGGCCAGGGAATGTATTCACCCCTCCACTTT.

The chain joins TRBV5-4 to TRBJ1-2, with 7 bases lining up with TRBD1. The germline V gene has CDR1 SGHNT and CDR2 YYREEE (reference sequence). Trimming removed 4 bases from V and 5 bases from J; junction bases left unmatched: 11. CDR3 length equals 15 residues. The CDR3 protein is CASSPSMRGPYGYTF. The CDR3 DNA reads TGTGCCAGCAGCCCTAGTATGAGGGGGCCATATGGCTACACCTTC.

The rearrangement uses TRBV7-2 and TRBJ2-1; 11 positions match TRBD2. Trimming removed 5 bases from V and 7 bases from J; junction bases left unmatched: 13. In germline, CDR1 is SGHTA, CDR2 FQGNSA. The CDR3 has 17 residues. CDR3 sequence (DNA): TGTGCCAGCAGCCCACGACTAGCGGGAAGTGGTATGAATGAGCAGTTCTTC. Protein: CASSPRLAGSGMNEQFF.

The chain is built from TRBV10-1 and TRBJ2-1; D gene unclear. This CDR3 region has 13 residues. Germline values: CDR1 WNHNN, CDR2 SYGVQD (reference sequence). The V end lost 2 bases, the J end lost 3 bases, and 5 bases lay between the germline ends. The CDR3 coding sequence is TGCGCCAGCAGTGAGGGGTTCTACAATGAGCAGTTCTTC. It codes for CASSEGFYNEQFF.

The CDR3: CASRPQGRSDEAFF. The CDR3 DNA is TGTGCCAGCAGGCCACAGGGGCGCTCCGATGAAGCTTTCTTT. The gene calls are TRBV6-6 and TRBJ1-1; 7 bases fit TRBD1. The CDR3 extends over 14 amino acids. After removal of 6 bases from V and 7 bases from J, the junction contained 11 bases not matched to a gene. Per the germline V gene, CDR1 is MNHNY and CDR2 is SVGAGI (reference sequence).